This TCR beta chain stems from a study of cytomegalovirus exposure and HLA in healthy donors. Notes on the study in general: A few of the chains that were CMV-associated were confirmed in vitro to be specific for CMV antigens.

Germline CDR1 is ENHRY and CDR2 is SYGVKD. Unmatched junction bases numbered 11, after V lost 6 bases and J lost 1 base. The CDR3 runs 16 residues. The protocol was immunoSEQ multiplex PCR, while the TCRdb copy is restricted to in-frame clones and leaves out a portion. Of 100,000 to 150,000 clones listed, 75% to 90% were seen once; the top ten hold roughly 1.2%. With respect to this clone: As yet, its antigen is unknown.

The chain has TRBV10-3 and TRBJ1-2; 7 bases map to TRBD1. The receptor comes from a woman aged 18-30 years in good health and CMV-seronegative. Input material: PBMCs. The CDR3 region is CAIRAWTGQLNYGYTF. CDR3 coding DNA: TGTGCCATCAGAGCGTGGACAGGACAGCTTAACTATGGCTACACCTTC.